This TCR beta chain was identified in a study of CD8+ T cells in alopecia areata. CDR1 MNHEY and CDR2 SMNVEV come from the germline V gene (reference sequence). The CDR3 runs 13 residues. The J segment lost 2 bases and the V segment lost 5 bases, leaving 2 bases of the junction unmatched. Sequencing templates came from extracted RNA that was reverse transcribed into cDNA. Profiled with immunoSEQ multiplex PCR; TCRdb holds only in-frame clones, not every one. The sample has 130,000 or so clones, about 51% seen once. V usage is TRBV27 and J usage is TRBJ1-1; TRBD1 agrees at 7 bases. The specimen sequenced was NKG2D-low CD8+ T cells sorted from blood. This clonotype originated in a human donor with alopecia areata. This chain's CDR3 is CASSDRENTEAFF. In DNA, the CDR3 is TGTGCCAGCAGTGACAGGGAAAACACTGAAGCTTTCTTT.